Listed below are T cell receptor beta chains from one sample, sequenced in a study of blood T cell repertoires in COVID-19. Generated by immunoSEQ multiplex PCR, the TCRdb table keeps only in-frame clones and is missing some. The sample has tens of thousands of clones; 91% are singletons. Source material: peripheral blood. These receptors all come from a woman in her forties or fifties in a cohort sampled during active COVID-19. Both conserved end residues are part of each CDR3. The D gene is left open where the match is weak. Rows give clone size only sometimes, using once, few, many, or a class for an expanded clone.

d_call	clone_size	j_call	v_call	cdr3_aa	cdr3_nt
TRBD1	-	TRBJ2-2	TRBV10-1	CASSTGTGNTGELFF	TGCGCCAGCAGTACCGGGACAGGGAACACCGGGGAGCTGTTTTTT
-	-	TRBJ2-1	TRBV5-1	CASSRSTGAYNEQFF	TGCGCCAGCAGCCGGTCGACAGGAGCCTACAATGAGCAGTTCTTC
-	-	TRBJ1-3	TRBV3-1/TRBV3-2	CASSQQGRTGNTIYF	TGTGCCAGCAGCCAACAGGGGCGGACTGGAAACACCATATATTTT
-	-	TRBJ1-5	TRBV6-5	CASSYSGRDQPQHF	TGTGCCAGCAGTTACTCGGGGCGAGATCAGCCCCAGCATTTT
TRBD1	-	TRBJ1-1	TRBV6-5	CASSELDRGQAFF	TGTGCCAGCAGCGAGCTAGACAGGGGGCAAGCTTTCTTT
TRBD2	-	TRBJ2-5	TRBV7-6	CASSPSGTSGGQETQYF	TGTGCCAGCAGCCCTTCCGGGACTAGCGGGGGGCAAGAGACCCAGTACTTC
-	-	TRBJ2-5	TRBV11-2	CASRRAGPAWETQYF	TGTGCCAGCAGACGCGCGGGCCCAGCGTGGGAGACCCAGTACTTC
TRBD1	once	TRBJ2-3	TRBV27	CASKRQGADTQYF	TGTGCCAGCAAACGACAGGGGGCAGATACGCAGTATTTT
-	-	TRBJ2-3	TRBV6-5	CASSYALGGDTQYF	TGTGCCAGCAGTTACGCTCTAGGGGGAGATACGCAGTATTTT
-	-	TRBJ2-7	TRBV4-1	CASSQEAGLSEQYF	TGCGCCAGCAGCCAAGAGGCAGGGCTTAGCGAGCAGTACTTC
TRBD1	-	TRBJ2-1	TRBV7-9	CASSLDFTGVLYNEQFF	TGTGCCAGCAGCTTAGATTTTACAGGGGTCCTCTACAATGAGCAGTTCTTC
-	-	TRBJ1-3	TRBV6-5	CASSWEWRAGNTIYF	TGTGCCAGCAGCTGGGAATGGCGGGCTGGAAACACCATATATTTT
TRBD2	-	TRBJ2-7	TRBV10-3	CAISGAAGGRGYEQYF	TGTGCCATCAGTGGGGCTGCGGGCGGGAGAGGGTACGAGCAGTACTTC
-	-	TRBJ2-3	TRBV21-1	CASSKAAGVSTDTQYF	TGTGCCAGCAGCAAAGCGGCCGGGGTGAGCACAGATACGCAGTATTTT
-	-	TRBJ1-4	TRBV9	CASSVETANEKLFF	TGTGCCAGCAGCGTAGAGACAGCAAATGAAAAACTGTTTTTT
-	-	TRBJ2-1	TRBV24-1	CATSESGGSYNEQFF	TGTGCCACCAGTGAGAGTGGGGGGTCCTACAATGAGCAGTTCTTC
-	once	TRBJ1-6	TRBV6-1	CASSERTVIKANSPLHF	TGTGCCAGCAGTGAAAGGACAGTTATAAAGGCGAATTCACCCCTCCACTTT
TRBD1	-	TRBJ2-1	TRBV29-1	CSPRVQGGGRGEQFF	TGCAGCCCTCGGGTACAGGGGGGAGGTAGGGGAGAGCAGTTCTTC
TRBD1	once	TRBJ1-5	TRBV9	CASSVGGTAPIYSNQPQHF	TGTGCCAGCAGCGTAGGTGGGACAGCTCCTATTTATAGCAATCAGCCCCAGCATTTT
-	once	TRBJ1-2	TRBV25-1	CASSPLGQTSYGYTF	TGTGCCAGCAGTCCCCTCGGACAGACAAGCTATGGCTACACCTTC
-	-	TRBJ1-5	TRBV9	CASSVGSDSNQPQHF	TGTGCCAGCAGCGTAGGCAGCGATAGCAATCAGCCCCAGCATTTT
-	-	TRBJ2-7	TRBV2	CASNEGGLYSYEQYF	TGTGCCAGCAACGAGGGCGGCCTATACTCCTACGAGCAGTACTTC
TRBD1	once	TRBJ2-1	TRBV7-2	CASSSLDRRQFF	TGTGCCAGCAGCTCCCTGGACAGGCGGCAGTTCTTC
-	once	TRBJ2-1	TRBV3-1/TRBV3-2	CASSQDSGAYNEQFF	TGTGCCAGCAGCCAAGATTCCGGAGCCTACAATGAGCAGTTCTTC
TRBD1	-	TRBJ1-5	TRBV7-3	CASSASDRAQPQHF	TGTGCCAGCAGCGCATCCGACAGGGCTCAGCCCCAGCATTTT
-	-	TRBJ1-6	TRBV10-3	CAISLAPGEGPLHF	TGTGCCATCAGTCTCGCGCCAGGGGAGGGACCCCTCCACTTT
TRBD1	few	TRBJ1-5	TRBV2	CASSRQGHQPQHF	TGTGCCAGCAGTAGACAGGGGCATCAGCCCCAGCATTTT
TRBD1	-	TRBJ2-2	TRBV5-5	CASSLFVGQGANTGELFF	TGTGCCAGCAGCCTATTTGTAGGACAGGGGGCGAACACCGGGGAGCTGTTTTTT
-	-	TRBJ2-2	TRBV15	CATSSDRFTGELFF	TGTGCCACCAGCTCCGACAGGTTTACCGGGGAGCTGTTTTTT
-	-	TRBJ2-1	TRBV18	CASSPFPLNEQFF	TGTGCCAGCTCACCATTCCCTCTTAATGAGCAGTTCTTC
TRBD2	-	TRBJ2-5	TRBV28	CASSSPLAPSETQYF	TGTGCCAGCAGTTCCCCACTAGCGCCATCGGAGACCCAGTACTTC
TRBD2	-	TRBJ2-1	TRBV11-3	CASSFLAGGGNEQFF	TGTGCCAGCAGCTTCCTAGCGGGAGGGGGCAATGAGCAGTTCTTC
-	-	TRBJ1-2	TRBV27	CASSSPGGGAYGYTF	TGTGCCAGCAGTTCCCCCGGGGGTGGCGCCTATGGCTACACCTTC
TRBD1	-	TRBJ1-4	TRBV5-8	CASSLDRGLDNEKLFF	TGTGCCAGCAGCTTGGACAGGGGACTTGATAATGAAAAACTGTTTTTT
TRBD1	once	TRBJ2-1	TRBV7-3	CASSETGTGVYNEQFF	TGTGCCAGCAGCGAAACCGGGACAGGAGTTTACAATGAGCAGTTCTTC
-	-	TRBJ1-1	TRBV7-6	CASSPGDTEAFF	TGTGCCAGCAGCCCAGGGGACACTGAAGCTTTCTTT
-	once	TRBJ1-1	TRBV5-1	CASSVQSNTEAFF	TGCGCCAGCAGTGTACAGAGCAACACTGAAGCTTTCTTT
TRBD1	once	TRBJ1-6	TRBV18	CASSPAGTGVNSPLHF	TGTGCCAGCTCACCGGCCGGGACAGGGGTAAATTCACCCCTCCACTTT
-	-	TRBJ1-1	TRBV19	CASSPGTMNTEAFF	TGTGCCAGTAGCCCAGGAACCATGAACACTGAAGCTTTCTTT
-	-	TRBJ2-2	TRBV18	CASSPSREVAGELFF	TGTGCCAGCTCACCATCAAGGGAGGTCGCCGGGGAGCTGTTTTTT
TRBD2	-	TRBJ2-5	TRBV10-2	CASSEWLAGGEETQYF	TGCGCCAGCAGTGAGTGGTTAGCGGGAGGGGAAGAGACCCAGTACTTC
TRBD1	-	TRBJ1-1	TRBV11-1	CASSPQGRNTEAFF	TGTGCCAGCAGCCCACAGGGGCGGAACACTGAAGCTTTCTTT
-	-	TRBJ1-1	TRBV5-4	CASSLNRWSTEAFF	TGTGCCAGCAGCTTAAACAGGTGGAGCACTGAAGCTTTCTTT
-	once	TRBJ1-5	TRBV6-5	CASILSGVLNQPQHF	TGTGCCAGCATCCTCTCAGGGGTCTTAAATCAGCCCCAGCATTTT
TRBD1	-	TRBJ1-6	TRBV30	CASDRGVSSYNSPLHF	TGTGCCTCAGACAGGGGGGTTAGCTCCTATAATTCACCCCTCCACTTT